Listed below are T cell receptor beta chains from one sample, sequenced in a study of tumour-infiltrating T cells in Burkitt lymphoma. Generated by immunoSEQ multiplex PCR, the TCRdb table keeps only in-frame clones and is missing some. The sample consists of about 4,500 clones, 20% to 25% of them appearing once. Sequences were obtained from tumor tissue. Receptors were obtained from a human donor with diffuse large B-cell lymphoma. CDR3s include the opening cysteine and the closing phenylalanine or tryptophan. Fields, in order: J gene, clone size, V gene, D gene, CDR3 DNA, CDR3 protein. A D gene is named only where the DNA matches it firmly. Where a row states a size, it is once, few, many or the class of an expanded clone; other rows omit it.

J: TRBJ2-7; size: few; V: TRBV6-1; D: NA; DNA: TGTGCCAGCACCGAAGTCGGACCTTCCTTCTACGAGCAGTACTTC; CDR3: CASTEVGPSFYEQYF
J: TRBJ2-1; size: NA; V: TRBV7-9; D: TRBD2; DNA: TGTGCCAGCAGCTTAACAGCGGGAGTCAATGAGCAGTTCTTC; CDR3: CASSLTAGVNEQFF
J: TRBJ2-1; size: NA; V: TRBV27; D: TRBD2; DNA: TGTGCCAGCGGACTAGCGGGAGCAAGCGGTGAGCAGTTCTTC; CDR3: CASGLAGASGEQFF
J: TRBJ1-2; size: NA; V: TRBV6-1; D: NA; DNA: TGTGCCAGCAGTTCAGACCCAAATCTGAGGGGCTACACCTTC; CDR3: CASSSDPNLRGYTF
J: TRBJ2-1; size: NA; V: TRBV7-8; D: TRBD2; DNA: TGTGCCAGCAGCTTCGGACTAGCGGGAGCATCCTACAATGAGCAGTTCTTC; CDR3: CASSFGLAGASYNEQFF
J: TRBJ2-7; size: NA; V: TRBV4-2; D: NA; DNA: TGTGCCAGCAGCCCCACCGAGCAGTACGAGCAGTACTTC; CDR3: CASSPTEQYEQYF
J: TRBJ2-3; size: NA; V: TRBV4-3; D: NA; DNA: TGCGCCAGCAGCCGAAGCGGATCTAGCACAGATACGCAGTATTTT; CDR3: CASSRSGSSTDTQYF
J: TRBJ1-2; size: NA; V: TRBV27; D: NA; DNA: TGTGCCAGCAGTGTCGACAGCTACGCTAACTATGGCTACACCTTC; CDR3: CASSVDSYANYGYTF
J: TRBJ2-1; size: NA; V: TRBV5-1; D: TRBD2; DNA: TGCGCCAGCAGCTTGCCGGGAGGGCCTATAGATGAGCAGTTCTTC; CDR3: CASSLPGGPIDEQFF
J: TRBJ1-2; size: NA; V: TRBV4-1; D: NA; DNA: TGCGCCAGCAGCCAGGACCCCCCCGGCAGCAGCTATGGCTACACCTTC; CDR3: CASSQDPPGSSYGYTF
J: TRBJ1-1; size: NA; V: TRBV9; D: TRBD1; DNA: TGTGCCAGCAGCGCGGACAGGGGGAAGACTGAAGCTTTCTTT; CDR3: CASSADRGKTEAFF
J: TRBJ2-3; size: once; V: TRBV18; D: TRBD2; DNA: TGTGCCAGCTCACCGGCGAGCGGGAGAGTAGATACGCAGTATTTT; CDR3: CASSPASGRVDTQYF
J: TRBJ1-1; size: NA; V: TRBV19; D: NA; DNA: TGTGCCAGTACCCACACCTGGAACACTGAAGCTTTCTTT; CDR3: CASTHTWNTEAFF
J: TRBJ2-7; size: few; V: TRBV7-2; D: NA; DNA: TGTGCCAGCAGCTTTATGCACGAGCAGTACTTC; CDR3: CASSFMHEQYF
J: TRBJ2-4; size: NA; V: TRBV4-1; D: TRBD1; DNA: TGCGCCAGCAGCCAAGATCAGGTTGCGAGGACAGGGAACATTCAGTACTTC; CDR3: CASSQDQVARTGNIQYF
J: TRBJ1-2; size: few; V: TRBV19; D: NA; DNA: TGTGCCACGCGACGAGGGTCGAACTATGGCTACACCTTC; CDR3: CATRRGSNYGYTF
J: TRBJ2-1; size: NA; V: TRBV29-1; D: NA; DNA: TGCAGCGTTGAAAAGGAGGGTATCCCCGGCTACAATGAGCAGTTCTTC; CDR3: CSVEKEGIPGYNEQFF
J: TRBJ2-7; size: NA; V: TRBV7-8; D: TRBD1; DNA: TGTGCCAGCAGCTTCGACAGGGGCCCTTACGAGCAGTACTTC; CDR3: CASSFDRGPYEQYF
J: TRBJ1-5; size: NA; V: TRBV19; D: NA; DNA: TGTGCCAGTAGTATGTTTTCCGGTCAGCCCCAGCATTTT; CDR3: CASSMFSGQPQHF
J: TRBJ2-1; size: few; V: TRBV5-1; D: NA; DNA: TGCGCCAGCAGCTCATCGTCCCTCAATGAGCAGTTCTTC; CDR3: CASSSSSLNEQFF
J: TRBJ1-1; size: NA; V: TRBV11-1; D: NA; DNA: TGTGCCAGCAGCTTAATGGCCGGGGGCACTGAAGCTTTCTTT; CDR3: CASSLMAGGTEAFF
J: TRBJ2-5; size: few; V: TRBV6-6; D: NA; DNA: TGTGCCAGCAAGACCGAAGAGACCCAGTACTTC; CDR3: CASKTEETQYF
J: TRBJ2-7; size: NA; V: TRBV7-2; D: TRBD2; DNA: TGTGCCAGCAGCTTAGACGGGTCGGGAGGATCCGAGCAGTACTTC; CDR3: CASSLDGSGGSEQYF
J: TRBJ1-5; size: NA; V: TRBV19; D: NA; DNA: TGTGCCAGTAGTATCTCAGGGGTTGGCAATCAGCCCCAGCATTTT; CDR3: CASSISGVGNQPQHF
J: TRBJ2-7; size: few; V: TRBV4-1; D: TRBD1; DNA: TGCGCCAGCAGCCAAGGGACAGGGGTAATATACGAGCAGTACTTC; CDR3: CASSQGTGVIYEQYF
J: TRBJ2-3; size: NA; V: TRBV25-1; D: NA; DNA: TGTGCCAGCAGTGAATTTGTAGATACGCAGTATTTT; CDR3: CASSEFVDTQYF
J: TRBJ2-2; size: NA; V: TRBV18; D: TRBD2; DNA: TGTGCCAGCTCACCCTCTAGCGGGAGGGCGAACACCGGGGAGCTGTTTTTT; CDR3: CASSPSSGRANTGELFF
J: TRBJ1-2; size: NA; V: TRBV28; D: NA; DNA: TGTGCCAGCAGTTACTGGTGGAGGCAGAATGGCTACACCTTC; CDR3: CASSYWWRQNGYTF
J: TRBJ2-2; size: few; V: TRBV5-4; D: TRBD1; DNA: TGTGCCAGCAGCTTCGCCGGGACAGTGGAGCTGTTTTTT; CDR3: CASSFAGTVELFF
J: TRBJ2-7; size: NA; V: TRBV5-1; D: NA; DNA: TGCGCCAGCAGCTTGTATAGGGGGGCTACCTACGAGCAGTACTTC; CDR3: CASSLYRGATYEQYF
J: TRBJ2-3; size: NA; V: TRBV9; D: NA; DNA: TGTGCCAGCACCGCGGACCCCACAGATACGCAGTATTTT; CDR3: CASTADPTDTQYF
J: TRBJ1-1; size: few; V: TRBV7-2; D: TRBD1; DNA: TGTGCCAGCAGCTTTACAGGGGTTGGCACTGAAGCTTTCTTT; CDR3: CASSFTGVGTEAFF
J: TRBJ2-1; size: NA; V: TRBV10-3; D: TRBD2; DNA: TGTGCCATCAGAGGGGGGACTAGCGGACAGAACAATGAGCAGTTCTTC; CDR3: CAIRGGTSGQNNEQFF
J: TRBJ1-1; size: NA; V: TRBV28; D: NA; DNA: TGTGCCAGCATAAGGGGAGCGGGGACTGAAGCTTTCTTT; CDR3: CASIRGAGTEAFF
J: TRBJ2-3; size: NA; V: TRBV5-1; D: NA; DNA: TGCGCCAGCAGCTTGGAGGCCCGGGGGCCAGATACGCAGTATTTT; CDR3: CASSLEARGPDTQYF
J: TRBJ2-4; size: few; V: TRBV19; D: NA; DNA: TGTGCCAGTACCGATTCAGGGTTAGCCAAAAACATTCAGTACTTC; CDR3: CASTDSGLAKNIQYF
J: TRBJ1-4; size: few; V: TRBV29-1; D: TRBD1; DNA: TGCAGCGTTGGCCGACAGGGGGGGCCTAATGAAAAACTGTTTTTT; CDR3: CSVGRQGGPNEKLFF
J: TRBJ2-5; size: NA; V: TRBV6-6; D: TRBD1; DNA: TGTGCCAGCAGCTCCATACGAAGACAGGGGCAGACCCAGTACTTC; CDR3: CASSSIRRQGQTQYF
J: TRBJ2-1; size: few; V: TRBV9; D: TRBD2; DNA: TGTGCCAGCAGCGTAGGGCTAGCGGGAGACGATGAGCAGTTCTTC; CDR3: CASSVGLAGDDEQFF
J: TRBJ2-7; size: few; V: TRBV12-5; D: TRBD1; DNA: TGTGCTAGTGGTTTGGTAACGAGGGACAGGGAATCCTACGAGCAGTACTTC; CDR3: CASGLVTRDRESYEQYF
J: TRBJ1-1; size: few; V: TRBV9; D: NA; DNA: TGTGCCAGCAGCGTAGCGGGAGGGGGGGAAGCTTTCTTT; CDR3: CASSVAGGGEAFF
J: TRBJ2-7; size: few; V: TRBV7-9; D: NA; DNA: TGTGCCAGCAGCCCGGGATACGAGCAGTACTTC; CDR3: CASSPGYEQYF
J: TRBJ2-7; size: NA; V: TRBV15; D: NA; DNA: TGTGCCACCAGCAGAGAGGCGGGGACCGGGTACGAGCAGTACTTC; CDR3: CATSREAGTGYEQYF
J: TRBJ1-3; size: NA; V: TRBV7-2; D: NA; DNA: TGTGCCAGCAGCTTTAGACCACAGGGAGACTCTGGAAACACCATATATTTT; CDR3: CASSFRPQGDSGNTIYF
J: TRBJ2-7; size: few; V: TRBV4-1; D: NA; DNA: TGCGCCAGCAGCCAAGATCCCACCCCCGGCTACGAGCAGTACTTC; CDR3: CASSQDPTPGYEQYF
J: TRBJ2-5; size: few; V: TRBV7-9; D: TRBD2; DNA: TGTGCCAGCAGCTTAGCGCCTAGCGGGAGCGGTGAGACCCAGTACTTC; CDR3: CASSLAPSGSGETQYF
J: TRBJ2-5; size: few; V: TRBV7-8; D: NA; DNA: TGTGCCAGCAGCTTAAGGCCTCTCCAAGAGACCCAGTACTTC; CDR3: CASSLRPLQETQYF
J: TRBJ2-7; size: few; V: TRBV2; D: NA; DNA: TGTGCCAGCAGGGACGCAAATCCGGGACCCTCCACCTACGAGCAGTACTTC; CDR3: CASRDANPGPSTYEQYF
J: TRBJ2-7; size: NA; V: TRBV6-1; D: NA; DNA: TGTGCCAGCGGCTTACAACGGACCGCGATCTACGAGCAGTACTTC; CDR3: CASGLQRTAIYEQYF
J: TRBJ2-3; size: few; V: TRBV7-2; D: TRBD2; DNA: TGTGCCAGCAGCTTAGCGGGAGGGCCCACAGATACGCAGTATTTT; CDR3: CASSLAGGPTDTQYF
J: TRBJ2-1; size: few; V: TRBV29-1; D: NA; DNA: TGCAGCGTTGCATCATTTGGGGGCAATCGCAATGAGCAGTTCTTC; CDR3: CSVASFGGNRNEQFF
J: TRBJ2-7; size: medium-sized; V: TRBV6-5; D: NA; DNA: TGTGCCAGCAGCGAACAAGACTCCTACGAGCAGTACTTC; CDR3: CASSEQDSYEQYF